This TCR beta chain was found in a study of immune cell composition in non-small cell lung cancer. Whole-study context: Most cases were lung adenocarcinoma or squamous cell carcinoma. Study-level findings and limits: Approximately 79% of squamous and 30% to 40% of adenocarcinoma cases had tumour-associated clones >0.5%. Lung squamous cell carcinoma tumours had significantly higher top 10 clone scores and productive clonality than lung adenocarcinoma. Shared sequences between tumour-reactive and dominant in vivo clones were not proven.

Libraries were prepared by immunoSEQ multiplex PCR; TCRdb keeps only in-frame clonotypes and omits some of them. The data hold about 13,000 clones, with 73% observed a single time. Comment on this clone: Its antigen is unknown.

The V segment lost 3 bases and the J segment 5 bases; nucleotides outside the gene matches: 3. The germline gives CDR1 SEHNR, CDR2 FQNEAQ (reference sequence). The CDR3 covers 13 residues. The TCR was taken from a human donor with non-small cell lung cancer. The V gene is TRBV7-9, the J gene TRBJ1-2, with TRBD1 matching over 7 bases. What was sequenced was lung tumor tissue. The CDR3 DNA follows: TGTGCCAGCAGCTTGGACAGGAGTTATGGCTACACCTTC. It yields the protein CASSLDRSYGYTF.